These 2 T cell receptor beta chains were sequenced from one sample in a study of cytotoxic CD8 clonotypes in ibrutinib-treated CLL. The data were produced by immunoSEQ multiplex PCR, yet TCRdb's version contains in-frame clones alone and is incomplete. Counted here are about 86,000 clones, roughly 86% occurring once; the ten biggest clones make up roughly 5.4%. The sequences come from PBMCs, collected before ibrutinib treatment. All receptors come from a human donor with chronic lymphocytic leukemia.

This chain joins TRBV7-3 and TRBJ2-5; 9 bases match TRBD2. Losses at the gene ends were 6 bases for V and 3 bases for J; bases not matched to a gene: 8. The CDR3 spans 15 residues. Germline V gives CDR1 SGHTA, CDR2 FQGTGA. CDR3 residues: CASRYSGSSKETQYF. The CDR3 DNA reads TGTGCCAGCAGATATAGCGGGAGCTCTAAAGAGACCCAGTACTTC.

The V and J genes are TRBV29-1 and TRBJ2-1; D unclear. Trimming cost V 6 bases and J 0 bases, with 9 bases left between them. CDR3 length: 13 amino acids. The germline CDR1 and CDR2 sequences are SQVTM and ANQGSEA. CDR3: CSVPLHSYNEQFF. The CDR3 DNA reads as TGCAGCGTCCCGCTTCACTCCTACAATGAGCAGTTCTTC.